Listed here are 20 T cell receptor beta chains from one sample, sequenced in a study of T cell responses to AZD1222 COVID-19 vaccine. Using immunoSEQ multiplex PCR, the repertoire was profiled, and TCRdb retains in-frame clones only, with some absent. The repertoire has about 85,000 clones, 86% of them found once; the top ten carry about 7.7%. Specimen: peripheral blood, collected on day 0 of AZD1222 vaccination. All receptors come from an adult in good health.

The chain uses TRBV29-1 and TRBJ1-4, with 7 bases fitting TRBD1. Unmatched junction bases numbered 6, after V lost 7 bases and J lost 4 bases. The CDR3 contains 13 residues. CDR1 and CDR2 from the germline V gene are SQVTM and ANQGSEA. The CDR3 DNA reads as TGCAGCGCCAACCCAGGGGGTAATGAAAAACTGTTTTTT. As protein: CSANPGGNEKLFF. Full variable domain (remainder filled in from reference TRBV29-1 and TRBJ1-4): SAVISQKPSRDICQRGTSLTIQCQVDSQVTMMFWYRQQPGQSLTLIATANQGSEATYESGFVIDKFPISRPNLTFSTLTVSNMSPEDSSIYLCSANPGGNEKLFFGSGTQLSVL.

J is TRBJ1-5 and V is TRBV3-1 (or the pseudogene TRBV3-2); D is unclear. CDR1 is LGHDT, CDR2 YNNKEL, per germline (reference sequence). V dropped 2 bases and J dropped 5 bases, with 7 bases sitting between them. The CDR3 consists of 13 residues. The CDR3 reads CASSQSKDQPQHF. The CDR3 nucleotides are TGTGCCAGCAGCCAAAGTAAGGATCAGCCCCAGCATTTT.

The rearrangement uses TRBV3-1 (or the pseudogene TRBV3-2) and TRBJ2-5; D is ambiguous. V gave up 1 base and J gave up 2 bases, with 5 bases separating them. CDR1 is LGHDT, CDR2 YNNKEL, per germline (reference sequence). This CDR3 has 13 residues. Here the CDR3 reads CASSQGPQETQYF. The CDR3 DNA reads as TGTGCCAGCAGCCAAGGACCACAAGAGACCCAGTACTTC.

This clone came up once. This sequence joins TRBV9 and TRBJ1-2; D call uncertain. The CDR3 spans 14 residues. Trimming took 3 bases from V and 8 from J, leaving 17 bases between them. CDR1 is SGDLS and CDR2 is YYNGEE in the germline V gene. CDR3 coding DNA: TGTGCCAGCAGCGAGGAAGTAGGGTATCAGGGCTACACCTTC. Protein: CASSEEVGYQGYTF.

This clone was counted once. The same CDR3 can be traced to other DNA sequences in this sample. The V gene is TRBV28, the J gene TRBJ1-4, with 11 bases lining up with TRBD1. V shed 5 bases, J shed 5 bases, and the junction held 1 base outside the gene matches. In germline, CDR1 is MDHEN, CDR2 SYDVKM. The CDR3 extends over 14 amino acids. CDR3 DNA: TGTGCCAGCAGTGGGACAGGGGGAAATGAAAAACTGTTTTTT. This translates into CASSGTGGNEKLFF.

This clone was picked up a small number of times. The chain couples TRBV6-2 or TRBV6-3 to TRBJ2-7; D is ambiguous. Germline CDR1 is MNHEY and CDR2 is SVGEGT. With 5 bases removed from V and 2 bases from J, the gap between germline ends came to 4 bases. This CDR3 is 11 amino acids long. CDR3 in DNA: TGTGCCAGCAGTGACGCCTACGAGCAGTACTTC. It codes for CASSDAYEQYF.

The chain employs TRBV15 and TRBJ1-5, with 7 bases matching TRBD1. V trimming: 4 bases; J trimming: 7 bases; junction bases outside the gene matches: 4. CDR1 and CDR2 (germline): LNHNV, YYDKDF (reference sequence). The CDR3 contains 13 residues. The CDR3 region is CATSIQGWQPQHF. CDR3 coding DNA: TGTGCCACCAGCATACAGGGGTGGCAGCCCCAGCATTTT. Combining the CDR3 with reference TRBV15 and TRBJ1-5 gives the whole variable domain DAMVIQNPRYQVTQFGKPVTLSCSQTLNHNVMYWYQQKSSQAPKLLFHYYDKDFNNEADTPDNFQSRRPNTSFCFLDIRSPGLGDTAMYLCATSIQGWQPQHFGDGTRLSIL.

The CDR3 loop is CASSSLYNEQFF. CDR3 coding DNA: TGTGCCAGCAGTTCATTATACAATGAGCAGTTCTTC. The rearrangement joins TRBV28 to TRBJ2-1; D not resolved. Germline-derived CDR1 and CDR2 are MDHEN and SYDVKM. This CDR3 is 12 amino acids long. V was trimmed by 4 bases and J by 4 bases, leaving 5 bases between them.

This chain joins TRBV28 and TRBJ2-7; the D gene is possibly TRBD1 (5 bases). Trimming stripped 6 bases from V and 0 bases from J, with 15 bases between. There are 15 residues in the CDR3. The germline gives CDR1 MDHEN, CDR2 SYDVKM. The CDR3 here is CASRPRQPNSYEQYF. The CDR3 nucleotides are TGTGCCAGCAGACCCCGACAGCCAAACTCCTACGAGCAGTACTTC.

The V gene is TRBV5-1, the J gene TRBJ2-3; no firm D call. V was pared by 4 bases and J by 0 bases, with 12 bases between. The CDR3 runs to 15 residues. The germline gives CDR1 SGHRS, CDR2 YFSETQ. CDR3 bases: TGCGCCAGCAGCCCCCCTGTAGGGAGCACAGATACGCAGTATTTT. Translating gives CASSPPVGSTDTQYF.

The V and J genes are TRBV7-9 and TRBJ2-5; D not resolved. CDR3 size: 12 residues. Germline CDR1 is SEHNR and CDR2 is FQNEAQ (reference sequence). Trimming left V 5 bases short and J 5 bases short, with 9 bases between. In DNA form, the CDR3 reads TGTGCCAGCAGCCCCCTCGGTGAGACCCAGTACTTC. Translated, it gives CASSPLGETQYF.

This clone has more than one count but fewer than ten. The J gene is TRBJ1-1, the V gene TRBV6-5; maybe TRBD1 (6 bases). Trimming took off 9 bases at V and 4 bases at J, with 12 bases between the two ends. The CDR3 loop spans 12 amino acids. Germline lookup yields CDR1 MNHEY and CDR2 SVGAGI. Here the CDR3 DNA reads TGTGCCAGTAGAAAGGGGGGCACTGAAGCTTTCTTT. Amino acids: CASRKGGTEAFF.

The chain has TRBV27 and TRBJ1-1; possibly TRBD1 for D (6 bases). CDR3 size: 14 residues. Trimming cost V 5 bases and J 1 base, with 11 bases left between them. From germline, CDR1 is MNHEY and CDR2 SMNVEV (reference sequence). In DNA, the CDR3 is TGTGCCAGCAGTCTGACAGGTGGGAACACTGAAGCTTTCTTT. It translates to CASSLTGGNTEAFF.

The chain uses TRBV2 and TRBJ2-5, with D perhaps given as TRBD1 or TRBD2 (5 bases each). V lost 5 bases to trimming and J lost 5 bases, with 12 bases between them. The CDR3 is 13 amino acids. Germline V gene lookup returns CDR1 SNHLY and CDR2 FYNNEI. The CDR3 region is CASSRRGGETQYF. CDR3 bases: TGTGCCAGCAGTCGCCGGGGCGGGGAGACCCAGTACTTC.

The chain uses TRBV29-1 and TRBJ1-1; D is undetermined. Trimming left V 6 bases short and J 0 bases short, with 5 bases between. This CDR3 is built from 11 residues. Germline lookup yields CDR1 SQVTM and CDR2 ANQGSEA. In nucleotides, the CDR3 is TGCAGCGTGATCATGAACACTGAAGCTTTCTTT. This gives the protein CSVIMNTEAFF.

As regards this clone: The sample has other DNA sequences that encode this CDR3 too. The chain employs TRBV3-1 (or the pseudogene TRBV3-2) and TRBJ1-1, with 8 positions matching TRBD1. From germline, CDR1 is LGHDT and CDR2 YNNKEL (reference sequence). The CDR3 contains 14 residues. V lost 1 base, J lost 6 bases, and 4 bases stayed unmatched. CDR3 coding DNA: TGTGCCAGCAGCCAAGGAACAGGGGGACCTGAAGCTTTCTTT. Its translation is CASSQGTGGPEAFF.

The chain couples TRBV7-9 to TRBJ2-5; 12 nucleotides agree with TRBD1. The CDR3 has 16 residues. The ends lost 5 bases at V and 4 bases at J; junction bases unmatched: 8. Germline values: CDR1 SEHNR, CDR2 FQNEAQ (reference sequence). CDR3 in amino acids: CASSTGTGGVVETQYF. The CDR3 DNA is TGTGCCAGCAGCACCGGGACAGGGGGCGTAGTAGAGACCCAGTACTTC.

This chain uses TRBV29-1 with TRBJ2-3, with 13 bases identical to TRBD2. The germline V gene encodes CDR1 SQVTM and CDR2 ANQGSEA. Germline trimming cut 7 bases from V and 1 base from J; bases unmatched to any gene: 2. The CDR3 is made up of 14 amino acids. The CDR3 loop is CSGTSGRGTDTQYF. The CDR3 coding sequence is TGCAGCGGGACTAGCGGGAGAGGCACAGATACGCAGTATTTT.

This clone has a single count. V is TRBV7-2 and J is TRBJ1-5; D is undetermined. V was cut by 2 bases and J by 5 bases, with 16 bases left in between. The CDR3 contains 16 residues. CDR1 and CDR2 from the germline V gene are SGHTA and FQGNSA. As DNA, the CDR3 is TGTGCCAGCAGCTTAACCGTACCGGGGAGATATCAGCCCCAGCATTTT. This encodes CASSLTVPGRYQPQHF. Full variable domain (missing parts from reference TRBV7-2 and TRBJ1-5): GAGVSQSPSNKVTEKGKDVELRCDPISGHTALYWYRQSLGQGLEFLIYFQGNSAPDKSGLPSDRFSAERTGGSVSTLTIQRTQQEDSAVYLCASSLTVPGRYQPQHFGDGTRLSIL.

This chain connects TRBV27 to TRBJ2-7; 13 nucleotides agree with TRBD2. The germline V gene encodes CDR1 MNHEY and CDR2 SMNVEV (reference sequence). This CDR3 is 15 amino acids long. V gave up 2 bases and J gave up 7 bases; unmatched junction bases: 5. The CDR3 DNA is TGTGCCAGCAGTTTACAACCGGGACTAGCGGGGGAGCAGTACTTC. It codes for CASSLQPGLAGEQYF.